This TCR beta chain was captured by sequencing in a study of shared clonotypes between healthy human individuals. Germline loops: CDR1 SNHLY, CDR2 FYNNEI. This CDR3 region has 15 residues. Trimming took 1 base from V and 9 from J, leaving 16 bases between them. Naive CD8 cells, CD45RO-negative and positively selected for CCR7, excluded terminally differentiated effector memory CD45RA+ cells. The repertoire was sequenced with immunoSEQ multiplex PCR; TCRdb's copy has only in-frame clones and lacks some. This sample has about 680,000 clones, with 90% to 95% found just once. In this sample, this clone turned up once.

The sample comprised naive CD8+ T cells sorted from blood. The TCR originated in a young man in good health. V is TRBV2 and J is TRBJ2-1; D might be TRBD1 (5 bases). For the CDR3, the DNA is TGTGCCAGCAGTGAAGAGGTTAGGGGCCTCGGTGAGCAGTTCTTC. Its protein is CASSEEVRGLGEQFF.